These T cell receptor beta chains were read from a single sample in a study of CD8 T cells in ankylosing spondylitis. TCRdb reprocessed the 5' RACE reads with MiXCR, giving one entry per CDR3 protein. The sample contains about 240,000 distinct CDR3 sequences, 7.5% to 9% of which appear only once. The sequencing sample was made of blood, either unsorted or a sorted T cell fraction (not recorded which). These receptors originate from a male donor with ankylosing spondylitis or in good health (not recorded which). The CDR3 runs from the conserved cysteine through the conserved F or W. A D gene is named only where the DNA matches it firmly. Some rows have no size entry. The others give once, few or many, or a class for an expanded clone.

CDR3aa,CDR3nt,d_gene,len,j_gene,v_gene,abundance
CASSQGLQGVNGQPQHF,TGTGCCAGCAGCCAGGGTCTCCAGGGGGTCAACGGTCAGCCCCAGCATTTT,TRBD1,17,TRBJ1-5,TRBV4-2,many
CASSTRRQGKTYEQYF,TGTGCCAGCAGCACCCGACGACAGGGGAAAACGTACGAGCAGTACTTC,TRBD1,16,TRBJ2-7,TRBV28,many
CASSLRGSYNEQFF,TGCGCCAGCAGCTTAAGAGGCTCCTACAATGAGCAGTTCTTC,NA,14,TRBJ2-1,TRBV5-1,many
CASSPLAGDYGYTF,TGTGCCAGCAGCCCTCTGGCGGGGGACTATGGCTACACCTTC,NA,14,TRBJ1-2,TRBV7-2,many
CATARGIGELFF,TGTGCCACCGCTCGAGGAATCGGGGAGCTGTTTTTT,NA,12,TRBJ2-2,TRBV24-1,NA
CASSPGGEVDTQYF,TGTGCCAGCAGCCCAGGAGGGGAGGTGGATACGCAGTATTTT,NA,14,TRBJ2-3,TRBV7-3,few
CSARDQFGNEQFF,TGCAGTGCTAGAGACCAATTTGGCAATGAGCAGTTCTTC,NA,13,TRBJ2-1,TRBV20-1,many
CASRADRSVTEAFF,TGTGCCAGCAGGGCGGACAGATCAGTCACTGAAGCTTTCTTT,NA,14,TRBJ1-1,TRBV12-3/TRBV12-4,many
CASISTTGCYGYTF,TGCGCCAGCATTTCAACGACAGGGTGCTATGGCTACACCTTC,TRBD1,14,TRBJ1-2,TRBV23-1,few
CASSPNRQGSNTGELFF,TGCGCCAGCAGCCCAAACAGACAGGGATCGAACACCGGGGAGCTGTTTTTT,TRBD1,17,TRBJ2-2,TRBV5-1,many
CASTSGKKTDTQYF,TGTGCCAGCACCTCCGGGAAAAAGACAGATACGCAGTATTTT,NA,14,TRBJ2-3,TRBV6-1,many
CAWSVQGVPHGYTF,TGTGCCTGGAGTGTACAGGGGGTCCCCCATGGCTACACCTTC,TRBD1,14,TRBJ1-2,TRBV30,many
CAISPGQGAGEQYF,TGTGCCATCAGTCCGGGACAGGGGGCGGGTGAGCAGTACTTC,TRBD1,14,TRBJ2-7,TRBV10-3,few
CATSDWTSKLFF,TGTGCCACCAGTGATTGGACGTCAAAACTGTTTTTT,NA,12,TRBJ1-4,TRBV24-1,many
CASSGTDSPLHF,TGTGCCAGCAGCGGGACAGACTCACCCCTCCACTTT,TRBD1,12,TRBJ1-6,TRBV5-6,many
CASSPTGGINTEAFF,TGTGCCAGCAGCCCGACAGGGGGCATTAACACTGAAGCTTTCTTT,TRBD1,15,TRBJ1-1,TRBV7-2,many
CASSYPGAFQDTQYF,TGTGCCAGCAGTTATCCGGGAGCCTTCCAAGATACGCAGTATTTT,NA,15,TRBJ2-3,TRBV27,many